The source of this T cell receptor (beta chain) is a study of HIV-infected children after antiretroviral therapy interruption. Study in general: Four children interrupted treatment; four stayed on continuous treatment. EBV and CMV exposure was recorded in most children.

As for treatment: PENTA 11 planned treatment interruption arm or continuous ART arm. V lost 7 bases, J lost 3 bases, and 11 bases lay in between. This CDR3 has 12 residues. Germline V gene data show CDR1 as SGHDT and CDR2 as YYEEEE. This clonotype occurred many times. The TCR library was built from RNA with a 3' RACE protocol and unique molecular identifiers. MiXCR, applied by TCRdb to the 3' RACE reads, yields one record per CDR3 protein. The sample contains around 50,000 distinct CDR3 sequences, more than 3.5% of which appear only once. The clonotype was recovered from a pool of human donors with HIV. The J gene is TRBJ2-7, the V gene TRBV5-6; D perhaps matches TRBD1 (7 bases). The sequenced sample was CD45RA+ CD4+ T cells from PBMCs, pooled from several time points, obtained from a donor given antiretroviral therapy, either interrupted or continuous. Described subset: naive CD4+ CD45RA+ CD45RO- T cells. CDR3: CASWRDSYEQYF. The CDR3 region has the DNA TGTGCCAGCTGGAGGGACAGCTACGAGCAGTACTTC.